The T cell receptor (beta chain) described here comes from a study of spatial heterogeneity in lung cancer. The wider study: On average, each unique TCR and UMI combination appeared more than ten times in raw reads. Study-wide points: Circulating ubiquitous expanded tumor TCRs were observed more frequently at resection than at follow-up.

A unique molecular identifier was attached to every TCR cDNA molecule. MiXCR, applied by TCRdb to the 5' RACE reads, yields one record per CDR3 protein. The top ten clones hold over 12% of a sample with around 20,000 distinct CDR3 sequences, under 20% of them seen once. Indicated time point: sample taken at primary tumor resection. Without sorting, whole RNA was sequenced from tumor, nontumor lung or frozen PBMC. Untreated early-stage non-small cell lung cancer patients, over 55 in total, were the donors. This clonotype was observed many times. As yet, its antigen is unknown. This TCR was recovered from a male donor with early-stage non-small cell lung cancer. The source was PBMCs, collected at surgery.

The CDR3 here is CAWSVAFSEQFF. The CDR3 bases are TGTGCCTGGAGTGTGGCGTTTAGTGAGCAGTTCTTC. The chain employs TRBV30 and TRBJ2-1; unclear D gene. Germline V lookup: CDR1 GTSNPN, CDR2 SVGIG (reference sequence). This CDR3 spans 12 amino acids. V dropped 0 bases and J dropped 9 bases, with 9 bases sitting between them.